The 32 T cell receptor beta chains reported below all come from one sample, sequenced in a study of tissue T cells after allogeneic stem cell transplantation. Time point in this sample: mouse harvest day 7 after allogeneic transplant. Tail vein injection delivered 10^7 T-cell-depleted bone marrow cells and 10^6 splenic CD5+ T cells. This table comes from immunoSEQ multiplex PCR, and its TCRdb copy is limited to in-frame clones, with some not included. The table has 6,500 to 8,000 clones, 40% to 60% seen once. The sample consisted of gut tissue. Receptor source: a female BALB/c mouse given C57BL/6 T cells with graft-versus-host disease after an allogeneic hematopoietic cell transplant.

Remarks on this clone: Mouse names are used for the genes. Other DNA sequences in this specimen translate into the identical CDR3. The covered CDR3 bases are TGTGCCAGCAGTCTTGGAGGGAACACCGGGCAGCTCTAC. This sequence encodes CASSLGGNTGQLY. The full CDR3 is CASSLGGNTGQLYF. The rearrangement uses TRBV26 and TRBJ2-2; D gene unclear. The read ends 1 residue shy of where the CDR3 ends; the end is completed using the germline J gene. V was cut by 3 bases and J by 2 bases, with 7 bases left in between. Germline assignment: CDR1 KGHPV and CDR2 FQNQEV (reference sequence). The CDR3 is 14 residues long.

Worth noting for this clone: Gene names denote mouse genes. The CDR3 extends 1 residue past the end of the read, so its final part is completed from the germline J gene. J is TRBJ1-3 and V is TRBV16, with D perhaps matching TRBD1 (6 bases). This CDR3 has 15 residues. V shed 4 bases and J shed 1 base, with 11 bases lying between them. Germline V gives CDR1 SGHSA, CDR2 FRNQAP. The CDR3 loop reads CASSSPGQSGNTLYF. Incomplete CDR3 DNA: TGTGCAAGCAGCTCTCCGGGACAATCTGGAAATACGCTCTAT.

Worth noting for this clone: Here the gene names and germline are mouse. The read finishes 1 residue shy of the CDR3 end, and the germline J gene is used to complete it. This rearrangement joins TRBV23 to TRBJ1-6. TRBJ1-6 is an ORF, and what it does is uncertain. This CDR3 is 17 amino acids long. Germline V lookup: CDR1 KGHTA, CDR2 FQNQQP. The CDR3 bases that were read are TGCTCCAGCAGTCAATCGAGAAGCTTTTCCTATAATTCGCCCCTCTAC. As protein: CSSSQSRSFSYNSPLY. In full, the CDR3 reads CSSSQSRSFSYNSPLYF.

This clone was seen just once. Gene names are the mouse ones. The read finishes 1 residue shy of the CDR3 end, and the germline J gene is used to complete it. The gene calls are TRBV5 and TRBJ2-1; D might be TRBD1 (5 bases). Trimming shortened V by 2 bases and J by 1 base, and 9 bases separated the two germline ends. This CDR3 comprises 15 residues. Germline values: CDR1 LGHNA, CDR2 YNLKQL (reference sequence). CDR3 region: CASSQTGQNYAEQFF. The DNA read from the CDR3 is TGTGCCAGCAGCCAAACCGGACAAAACTATGCTGAGCAGTTC.

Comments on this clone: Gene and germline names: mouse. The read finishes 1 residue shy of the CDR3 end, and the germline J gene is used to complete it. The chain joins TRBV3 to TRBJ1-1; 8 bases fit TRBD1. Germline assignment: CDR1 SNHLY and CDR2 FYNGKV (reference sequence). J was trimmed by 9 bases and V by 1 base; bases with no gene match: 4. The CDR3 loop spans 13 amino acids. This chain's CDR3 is CASSLGTGRKVFF. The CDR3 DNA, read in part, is TGTGCCAGCAGCTTAGGGACAGGGCGAAAAGTCTTC.

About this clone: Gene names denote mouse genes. This chain's CDR3 is CASRWTGVDSDYTF. CDR3 DNA, as far as it was read: TGTGCCAGCAGGTGGACAGGGGTGGACTCCGACTACACC. V usage is TRBV24 and J usage is TRBJ1-2; 9 bases match TRBD1. The read ends 1 residue before the CDR3 terminus; that terminus is restored from the germline J gene. CDR3 size: 14 residues. V lost 6 bases, J lost 3 bases, and 5 bases stayed unmatched. Germline CDR1 and CDR2: KGHTA and FRNEEI.

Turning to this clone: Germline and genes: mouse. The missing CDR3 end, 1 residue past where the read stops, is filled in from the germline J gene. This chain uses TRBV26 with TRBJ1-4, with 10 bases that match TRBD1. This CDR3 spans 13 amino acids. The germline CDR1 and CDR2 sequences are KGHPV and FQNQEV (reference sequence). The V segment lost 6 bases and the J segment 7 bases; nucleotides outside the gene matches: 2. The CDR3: CASRDRGGERLFF. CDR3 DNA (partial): TGTGCCAGCAGGGACAGGGGGGGCGAAAGATTATTT.

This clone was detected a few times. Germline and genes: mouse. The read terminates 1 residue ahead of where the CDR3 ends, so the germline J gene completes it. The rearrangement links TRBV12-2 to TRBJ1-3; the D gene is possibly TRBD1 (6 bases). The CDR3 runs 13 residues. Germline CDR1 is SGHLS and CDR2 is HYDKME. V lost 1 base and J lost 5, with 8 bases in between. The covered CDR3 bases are TGTGCCAGCTCTCTGGGACAAAGAAATACGCTCTAT. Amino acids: CASSLGQRNTLY. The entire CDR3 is CASSLGQRNTLYF.

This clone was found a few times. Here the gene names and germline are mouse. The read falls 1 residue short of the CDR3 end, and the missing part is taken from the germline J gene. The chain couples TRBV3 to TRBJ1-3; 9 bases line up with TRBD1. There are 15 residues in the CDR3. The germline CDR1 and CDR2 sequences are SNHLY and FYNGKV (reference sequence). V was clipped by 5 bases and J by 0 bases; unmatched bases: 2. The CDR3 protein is CASSRDRVSGNTLYF. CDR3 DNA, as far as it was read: TGTGCCAGCAGCCGGGACAGGGTTTCTGGAAATACGCTCTAT.

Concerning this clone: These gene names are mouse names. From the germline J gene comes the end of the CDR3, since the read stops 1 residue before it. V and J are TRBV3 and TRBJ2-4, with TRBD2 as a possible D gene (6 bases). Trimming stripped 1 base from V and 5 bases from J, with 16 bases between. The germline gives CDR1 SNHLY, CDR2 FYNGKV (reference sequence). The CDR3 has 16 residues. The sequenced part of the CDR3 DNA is TGTGCCAGCAGCTTAGAAACCTGGGGCGTTTTAAACACCTTGTAC. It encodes CASSLETWGVLNTLY. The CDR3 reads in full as CASSLETWGVLNTLYF.

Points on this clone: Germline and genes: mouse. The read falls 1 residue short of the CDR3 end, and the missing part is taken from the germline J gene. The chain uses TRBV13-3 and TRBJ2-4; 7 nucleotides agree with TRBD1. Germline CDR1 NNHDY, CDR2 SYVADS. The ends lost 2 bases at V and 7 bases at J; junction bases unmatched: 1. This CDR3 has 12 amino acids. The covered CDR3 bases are TGTGCCAGCAGTGACAGGGGGTACACCTTGTAC. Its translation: CASSDRGYTLY. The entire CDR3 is CASSDRGYTLYF.

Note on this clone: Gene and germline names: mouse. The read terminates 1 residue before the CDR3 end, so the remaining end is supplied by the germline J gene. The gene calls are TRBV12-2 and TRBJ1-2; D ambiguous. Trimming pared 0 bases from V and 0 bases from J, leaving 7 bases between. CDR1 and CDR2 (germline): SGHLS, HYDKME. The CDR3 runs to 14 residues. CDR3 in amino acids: CASSLDGTNSDYTF. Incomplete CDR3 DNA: TGTGCCAGCTCTCTCGACGGAACAAACTCCGACTACACC.

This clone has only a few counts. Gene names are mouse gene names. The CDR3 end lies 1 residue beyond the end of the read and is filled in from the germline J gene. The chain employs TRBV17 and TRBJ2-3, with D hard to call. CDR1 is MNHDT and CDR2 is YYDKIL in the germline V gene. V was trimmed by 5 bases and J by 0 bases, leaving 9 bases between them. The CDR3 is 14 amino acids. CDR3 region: CASSEGGSAETLYF. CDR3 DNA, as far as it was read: TGTGCTAGCAGTGAGGGCGGTAGTGCAGAAACGCTGTAT.

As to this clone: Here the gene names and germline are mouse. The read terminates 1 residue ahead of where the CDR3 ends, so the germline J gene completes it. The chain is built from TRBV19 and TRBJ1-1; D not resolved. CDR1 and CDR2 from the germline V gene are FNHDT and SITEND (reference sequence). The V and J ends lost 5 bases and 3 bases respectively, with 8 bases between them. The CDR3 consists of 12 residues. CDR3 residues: CASSLPHTEVFF. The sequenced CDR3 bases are TGTGCCAGCAGCCTCCCTCACACAGAAGTCTTC.

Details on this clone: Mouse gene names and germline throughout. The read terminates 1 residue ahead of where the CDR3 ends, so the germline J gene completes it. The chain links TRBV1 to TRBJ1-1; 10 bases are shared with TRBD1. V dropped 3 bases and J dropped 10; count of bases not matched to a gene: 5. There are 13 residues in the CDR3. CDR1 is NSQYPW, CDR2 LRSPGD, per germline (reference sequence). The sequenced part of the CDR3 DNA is TGCACCTGCAGTGCGCGGGACAGGGGTCGAGTCTTC. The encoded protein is CTCSARDRGRVF. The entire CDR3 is CTCSARDRGRVFF.

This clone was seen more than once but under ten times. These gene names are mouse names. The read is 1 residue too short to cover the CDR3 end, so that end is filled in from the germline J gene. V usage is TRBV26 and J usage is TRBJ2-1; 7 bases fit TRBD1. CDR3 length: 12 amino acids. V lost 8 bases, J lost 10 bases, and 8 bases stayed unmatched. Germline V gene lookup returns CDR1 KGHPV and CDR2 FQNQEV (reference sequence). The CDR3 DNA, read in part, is TGTGCCAGCTCGGGACAGAAGGTAGAGCAGTTC. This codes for CASSGQKVEQF. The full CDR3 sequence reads CASSGQKVEQFF.

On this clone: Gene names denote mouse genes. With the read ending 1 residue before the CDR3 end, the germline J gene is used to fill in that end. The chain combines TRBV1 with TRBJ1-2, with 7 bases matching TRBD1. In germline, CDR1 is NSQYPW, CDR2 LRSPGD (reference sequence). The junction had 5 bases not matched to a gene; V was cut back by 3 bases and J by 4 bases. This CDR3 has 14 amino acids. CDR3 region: CTCSATGNPSDYTF. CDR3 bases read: TGCACCTGCAGTGCGACAGGGAACCCCTCCGACTACACC.

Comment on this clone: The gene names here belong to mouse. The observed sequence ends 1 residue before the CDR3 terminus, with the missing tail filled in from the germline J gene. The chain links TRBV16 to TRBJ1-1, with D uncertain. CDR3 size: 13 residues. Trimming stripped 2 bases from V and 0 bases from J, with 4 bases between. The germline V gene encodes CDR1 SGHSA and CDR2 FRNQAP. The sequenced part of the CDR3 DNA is TGTGCAAGCAGCTTACGGACAAACACAGAAGTCTTC. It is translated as CASSLRTNTEVF. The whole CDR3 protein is CASSLRTNTEVFF.

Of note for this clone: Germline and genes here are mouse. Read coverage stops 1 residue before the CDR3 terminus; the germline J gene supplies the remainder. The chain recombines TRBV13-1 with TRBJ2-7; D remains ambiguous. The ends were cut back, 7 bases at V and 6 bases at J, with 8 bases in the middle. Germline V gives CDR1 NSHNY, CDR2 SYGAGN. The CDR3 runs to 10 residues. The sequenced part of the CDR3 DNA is TGTGCCAGCGGTGGAAGTGAACAGTAC. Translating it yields CASGGSEQY. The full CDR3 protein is CASGGSEQYF.

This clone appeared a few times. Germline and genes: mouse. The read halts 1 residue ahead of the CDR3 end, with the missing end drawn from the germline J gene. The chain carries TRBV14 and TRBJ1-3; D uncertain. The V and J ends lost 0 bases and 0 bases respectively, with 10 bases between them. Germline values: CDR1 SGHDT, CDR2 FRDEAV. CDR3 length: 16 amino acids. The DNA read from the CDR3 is TGTGCCAGCAGTTTCTCCTCGACAATTTCTGGAAATACGCTCTAT. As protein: CASSFSSTISGNTLY. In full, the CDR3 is CASSFSSTISGNTLYF.

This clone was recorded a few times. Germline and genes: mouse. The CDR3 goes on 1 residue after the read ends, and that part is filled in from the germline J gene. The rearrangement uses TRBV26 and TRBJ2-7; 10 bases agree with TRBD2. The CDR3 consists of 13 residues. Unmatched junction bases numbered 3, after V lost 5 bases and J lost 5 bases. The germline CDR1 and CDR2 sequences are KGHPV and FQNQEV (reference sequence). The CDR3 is CASSWTGGNEQYF. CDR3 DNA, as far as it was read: TGTGCCAGCAGTTGGACTGGGGGAAATGAACAGTAC. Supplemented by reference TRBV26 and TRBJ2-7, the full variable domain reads NSKVIQTPRYLVKGQGQKAKMRCIPEKGHPVVFWYQQNKNNEFKFLINFQNQEVLQQIDMTEKRFSAECPSNSPCSLEIQSSEAGDSALYLCASSWTGGNEQYFGPGTRLTVL.

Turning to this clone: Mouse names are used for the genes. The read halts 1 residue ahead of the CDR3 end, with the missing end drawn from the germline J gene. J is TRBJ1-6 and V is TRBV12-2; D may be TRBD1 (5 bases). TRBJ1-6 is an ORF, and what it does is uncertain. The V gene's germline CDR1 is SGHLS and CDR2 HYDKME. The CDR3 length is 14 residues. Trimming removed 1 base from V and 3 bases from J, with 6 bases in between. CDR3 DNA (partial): TGTGCCAGCTCTCTGGACAACTATAATTCGCCCCTCTAC. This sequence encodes CASSLDNYNSPLY. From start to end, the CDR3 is CASSLDNYNSPLYF.

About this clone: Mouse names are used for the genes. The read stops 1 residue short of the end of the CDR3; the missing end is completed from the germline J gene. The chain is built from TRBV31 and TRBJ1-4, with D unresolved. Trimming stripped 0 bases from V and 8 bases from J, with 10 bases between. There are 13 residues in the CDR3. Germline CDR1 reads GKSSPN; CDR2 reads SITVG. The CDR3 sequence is CAWSLRGMERLFF. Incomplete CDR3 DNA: TGTGCCTGGAGTCTAAGAGGGATGGAAAGATTATTT.

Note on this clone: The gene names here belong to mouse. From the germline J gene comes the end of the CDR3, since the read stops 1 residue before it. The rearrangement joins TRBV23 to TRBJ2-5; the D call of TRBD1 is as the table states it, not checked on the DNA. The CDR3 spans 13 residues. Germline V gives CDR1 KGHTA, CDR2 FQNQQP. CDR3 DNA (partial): TGCTCCAGCAGTCGGGGACATCAAGACACCCAGTAC. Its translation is CSSSRGHQDTQY. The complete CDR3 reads CSSSRGHQDTQYF. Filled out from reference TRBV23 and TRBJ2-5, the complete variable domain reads DAAVTQKPRYLIKMKGQEAEMKCIPEKGHTAVFWYQQKQSKELKFLIYFQNQQPLDQIDMVKERFSAVCPSSSLCSLGIRTCEAEDSALYLCSSSRGHQDTQYFGPGTRLLVL.

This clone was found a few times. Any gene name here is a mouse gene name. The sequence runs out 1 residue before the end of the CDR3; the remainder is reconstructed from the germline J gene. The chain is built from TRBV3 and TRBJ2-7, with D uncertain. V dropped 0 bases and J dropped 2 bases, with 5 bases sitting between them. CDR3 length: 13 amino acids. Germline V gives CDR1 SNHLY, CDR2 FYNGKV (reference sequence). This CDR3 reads CASSLAGPYEQYF. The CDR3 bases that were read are TGTGCCAGCAGCTTAGCTGGTCCCTATGAACAGTAC.

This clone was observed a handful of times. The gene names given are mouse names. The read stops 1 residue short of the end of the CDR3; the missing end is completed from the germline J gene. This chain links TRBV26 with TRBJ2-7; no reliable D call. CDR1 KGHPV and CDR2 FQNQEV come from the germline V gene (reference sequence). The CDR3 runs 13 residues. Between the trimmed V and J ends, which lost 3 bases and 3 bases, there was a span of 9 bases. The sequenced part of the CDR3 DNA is TGTGCCAGCAGTCTCCGGGCTTACTATGAACAGTAC. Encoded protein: CASSLRAYYEQY. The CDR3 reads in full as CASSLRAYYEQYF.

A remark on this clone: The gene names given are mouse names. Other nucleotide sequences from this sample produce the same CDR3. CDR3 amino acids: CASSLGRNTEVFF. CDR3 bases read: TGTGCCAGCAGTCTGGGCAGAAACACAGAAGTCTTC. This rearrangement joins TRBV26 to TRBJ1-1; D is unclear. The CDR3 end is not reached by the read, which stops 1 residue before it; the germline J gene fills it in. Germline CDR1 KGHPV, CDR2 FQNQEV (reference sequence). This CDR3 has 13 residues. The V end lost 2 bases, the J end lost 1 base, and 5 bases lay between the germline ends.

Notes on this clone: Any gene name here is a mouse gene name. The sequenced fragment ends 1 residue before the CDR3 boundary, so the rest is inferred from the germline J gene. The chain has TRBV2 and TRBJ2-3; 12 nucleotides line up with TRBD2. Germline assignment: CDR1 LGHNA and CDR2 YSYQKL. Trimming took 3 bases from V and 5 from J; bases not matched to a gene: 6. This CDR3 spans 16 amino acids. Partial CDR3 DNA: TGTGCCAGCAGCCAGGGGACTGGGGGGAAGGGAGAAACGCTGTAT. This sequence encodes CASSQGTGGKGETLY. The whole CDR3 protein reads CASSQGTGGKGETLYF.

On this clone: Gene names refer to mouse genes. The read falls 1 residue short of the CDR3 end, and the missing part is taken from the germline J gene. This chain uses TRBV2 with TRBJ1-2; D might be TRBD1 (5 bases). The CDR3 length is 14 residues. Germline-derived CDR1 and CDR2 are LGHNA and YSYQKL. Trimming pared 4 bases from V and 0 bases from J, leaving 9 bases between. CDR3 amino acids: CASSPDTSNSDYTF. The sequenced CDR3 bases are TGTGCCAGCAGCCCGGACACCTCAAACTCCGACTACACC.

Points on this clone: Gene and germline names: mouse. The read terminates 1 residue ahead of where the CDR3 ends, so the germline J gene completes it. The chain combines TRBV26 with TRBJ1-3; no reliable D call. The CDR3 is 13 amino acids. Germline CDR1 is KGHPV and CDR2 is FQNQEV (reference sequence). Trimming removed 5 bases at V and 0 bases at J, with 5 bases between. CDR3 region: CASSENSGNTLYF. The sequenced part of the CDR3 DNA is TGTGCCAGCAGTGAAAATTCTGGAAATACGCTCTAT.

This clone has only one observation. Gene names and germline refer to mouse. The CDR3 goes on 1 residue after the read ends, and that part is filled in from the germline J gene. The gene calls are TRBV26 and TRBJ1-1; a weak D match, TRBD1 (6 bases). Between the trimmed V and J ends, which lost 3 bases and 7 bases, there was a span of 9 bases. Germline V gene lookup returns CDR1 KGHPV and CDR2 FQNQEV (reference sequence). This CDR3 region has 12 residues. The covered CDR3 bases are TGTGCCAGCAGTCTAGGACAGAAAGAAGTCTTC. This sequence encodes CASSLGQKEVF. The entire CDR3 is CASSLGQKEVFF.

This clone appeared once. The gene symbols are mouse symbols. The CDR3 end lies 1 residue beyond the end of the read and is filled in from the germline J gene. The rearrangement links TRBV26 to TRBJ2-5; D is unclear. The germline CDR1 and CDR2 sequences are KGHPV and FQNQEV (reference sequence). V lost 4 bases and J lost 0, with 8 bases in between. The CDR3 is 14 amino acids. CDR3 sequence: CASSPTNNQDTQYF. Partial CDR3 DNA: TGTGCCAGCAGTCCAACAAATAACCAAGACACCCAGTAC.